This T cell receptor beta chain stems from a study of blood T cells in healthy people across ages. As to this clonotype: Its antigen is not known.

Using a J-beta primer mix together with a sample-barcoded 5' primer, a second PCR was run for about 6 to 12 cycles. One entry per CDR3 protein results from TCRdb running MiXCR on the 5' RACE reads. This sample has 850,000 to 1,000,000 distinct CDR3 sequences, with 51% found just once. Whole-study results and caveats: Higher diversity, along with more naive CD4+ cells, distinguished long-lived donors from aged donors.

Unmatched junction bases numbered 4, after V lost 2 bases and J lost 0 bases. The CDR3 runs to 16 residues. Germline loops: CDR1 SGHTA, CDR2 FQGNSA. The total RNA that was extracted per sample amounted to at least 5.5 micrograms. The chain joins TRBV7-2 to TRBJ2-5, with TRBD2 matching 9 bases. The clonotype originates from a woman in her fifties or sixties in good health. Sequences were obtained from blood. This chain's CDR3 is CASSLSLAGYQETQYF. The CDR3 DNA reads TGTGCCAGCAGCTTAAGTCTAGCGGGGTACCAAGAGACCCAGTACTTC.